This T cell receptor beta chain was sequenced in a study of blood T cell repertoires in COVID-19. Background on the study: Samples of COVID-19 (acute and convalescent) were obtained from the United States, Italy and Spain. The analysed material was cDNA or gDNA that came from T cells, B-cell-depleted T cells, or PBMCs.

This CDR3 spans 15 amino acids. Per the germline V gene, CDR1 is MNHNS and CDR2 is SASEGT. V was clipped by 1 base and J by 2 bases, with 12 bases between them. Data came from immunoSEQ multiplex PCR; TCRdb stores just in-frame clones and leaves some out. Among about 100,000 clones, roughly 84% were seen once, and the ten largest hold 2.1%. Sample: peripheral blood. The source is a human donor in a cohort sampled during active COVID-19. The chain joins TRBV6-1 to TRBJ2-7; D may be TRBD1 (6 bases). CDR3 DNA sequence: TGTGCCAGCAGTGAAGGGCCGGGACAAACCTACGAGCAGTACTTC. It codes for CASSEGPGQTYEQYF.